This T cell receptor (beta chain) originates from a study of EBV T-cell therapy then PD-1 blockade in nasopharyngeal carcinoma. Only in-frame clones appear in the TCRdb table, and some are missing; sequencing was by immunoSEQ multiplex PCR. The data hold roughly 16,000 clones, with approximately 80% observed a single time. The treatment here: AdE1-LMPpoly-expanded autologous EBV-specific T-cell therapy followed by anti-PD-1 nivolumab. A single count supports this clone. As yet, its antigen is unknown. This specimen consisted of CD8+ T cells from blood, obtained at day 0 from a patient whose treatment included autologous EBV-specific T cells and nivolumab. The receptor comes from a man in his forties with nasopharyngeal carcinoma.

The CDR3 sequence is CASSPTEKETQYF. The CDR3 coding sequence is TGTGCCAGCAGCCCGACGGAAAAAGAGACCCAGTACTTC. This chain connects TRBV6-2 or TRBV6-3 to TRBJ2-5; D gene uncertain. The germline V gene encodes CDR1 MNHEY and CDR2 SVGEGT. The CDR3 extends over 13 amino acids. V lost 6 bases, J lost 3 bases, and 11 bases lay in between.